These T cell receptor delta chains were read from a single sample in a study of in vitro expanded adult blood gammadelta T cells. TCRdb reanalysed the 5' RACE reads via CATT. The table has 550 to 600 delta-chain clones, around a quarter seen once; the top ten hold approximately 62%. These TCRs' antigens remain unknown. This material consisted of gamma-delta T cells from peripheral blood expanded in culture, taken from an in vitro culture stimulated with zoledronate. All receptors derive from an adult in good health. Each CDR3 is given with its conserved first and last residue. The D gene is left open where the match is weak. The size of a clone is reported for some rows only, either as once, few or many, or as a class for expanded clones.

D gene,V gene,CDR3 length,clone size,J gene,CDR3 DNA,CDR3 protein
TRDD3,TRDV2,20,large,TRDJ1,TGTGCCTGTGACACCGTTCATCTATCCGGTGGGGGATACGCAACCGATAAACTCATCTTT,CACDTVHLSGGGYATDKLIF
TRDD3,TRDV2,21,large,TRDJ1,TGTGCCTGTGACACGCCCTTTCTGGGGGATACAAAGCGGGAGTACACCGATAAACTCATCTTT,CACDTPFLGDTKREYTDKLIF
TRDD3,TRDV2,16,medium-sized,TRDJ1,TGTGCCTGTGACACACTGGGGGATACAGGAGCCGATAAACTCATCTTT,CACDTLGDTGADKLIF
TRDD3,TRDV2,17,few,TRDJ1,TGTGCCTGTGACTTTGTACTGGGGGATACGCCCACCGATAAACTCATCTTT,CACDFVLGDTPTDKLIF
TRDD3,TRDV2,18,medium-sized,TRDJ3,TGTGCCTGTGTTGACCTGGGGGATGGGTCCTGGGACACCCGACAGATGTTTTTC,CACVDLGDGSWDTRQMFF
TRDD3,TRDV2,18,few,TRDJ1,TGTGCCTGTGACACTTTCGCTGCTGGGGGAAAGGCCACCGATAAACTCATCTTT,CACDTFAAGGKATDKLIF
-,TRDV2,18,large,TRDJ1,TGTGCCTGTGACCCACTGTCCCCGACTACTGAGTACACCGATAAACTCATCTTT,CACDPLSPTTEYTDKLIF
TRDD3,TRDV2,15,large,TRDJ1,TGTGCCTGTGACACCGTGGGGGATAACACCGATAAACTCATCTTT,CACDTVGDNTDKLIF
TRDD3,TRDV2,19,few,TRDJ1,TGTGCCTGTGACCCAACCACCTCCAACCGGGGGATACAGGACGATAAACTCATCTTT,CACDPTTSNRGIQDDKLIF
TRDD3,TRDV2,18,medium-sized,TRDJ1,TGTGCCTGTGACACGGTACTGGGGATCCCCCGGGACACCGATAAACTCATCTTT,CACDTVLGIPRDTDKLIF
TRDD3,TRDV2,18,large,TRDJ1,TGTGCCTGTGACAACGTACTGGGGGATACTATTAATACCGATAAACTCATCTTT,CACDNVLGDTINTDKLIF
TRDD3,TRDV2,18,medium-sized,TRDJ1,TGTGCCTGTGACACTCTCTCGGGGGATACTCGTTACACCGATAAACTCATCTTT,CACDTLSGDTRYTDKLIF
TRDD3,TRDV2,16,hyperexpanded,TRDJ1,TGTGCCTGTGACACCTTGGGGGATACGCGCACCGATAAACTCATCTTT,CACDTLGDTRTDKLIF
TRDD3,TRDV2,19,medium-sized,TRDJ1,TGTGCCTGTGACACCCTGGGGGATACGCGCATTACCCCCACCGATAAACTCATCTTT,CACDTLGDTRITPTDKLIF
TRDD3,TRDV2,18,few,TRDJ1,TGTGCCTGTGACACTTTACTGGGGGATACTCAGTACACCGATAAACTCATCTTT,CACDTLLGDTQYTDKLIF
TRDD3,TRDV1,16,-,TRDJ1,TGTGCTCTTGGTGATACTGGGGGACCGTACACCGATAAACTCATCTTT,CALGDTGGPYTDKLIF
-,TRDV2,14,large,TRDJ1,TGTGCCTGTGACACCTTAAGGGATACCGATAAACTCATCTTT,CACDTLRDTDKLIF
TRDD3,TRDV2,16,-,TRDJ1,TGTGCCTGTGACACCGTTACTGGGGGCCCCGCTCATAAACTCATCTTT,CACDTVTGGPAHKLIF